This TCR beta chain is from a study of breast tumors, draining lymph nodes, adjacent tissues. Turning to this clonotype: A much larger clone lies one base from this, so it may be a read error.

TCRdb re-analysed the multiplex PCR reads in MiXCR, keeping a single row per CDR3 protein. In the table there are approximately 140,000 distinct CDR3 sequences, 30% to 35% of which are singletons. The CDR3 contains 13 residues. Trimming shortened V by 3 bases and J by 4 bases, and 8 bases separated the two germline ends. Germline lookup yields CDR1 SGDLS and CDR2 YYNGEE. Axillary draining lymph nodes of breast cancer patients supplied the node samples. Sequenced sample: axillary lymph node tissue. This TCR came from a female donor with breast cancer. Some clones in this sample may be carry-over from other donors' samples. This chain links TRBV9 with TRBJ1-5; D ambiguous. This CDR3 is CASSADPNQPQHF. For the CDR3, the DNA is TGTGCCAGCAGCGCAGATCCGAATCAGCCCCAGCATTTT.